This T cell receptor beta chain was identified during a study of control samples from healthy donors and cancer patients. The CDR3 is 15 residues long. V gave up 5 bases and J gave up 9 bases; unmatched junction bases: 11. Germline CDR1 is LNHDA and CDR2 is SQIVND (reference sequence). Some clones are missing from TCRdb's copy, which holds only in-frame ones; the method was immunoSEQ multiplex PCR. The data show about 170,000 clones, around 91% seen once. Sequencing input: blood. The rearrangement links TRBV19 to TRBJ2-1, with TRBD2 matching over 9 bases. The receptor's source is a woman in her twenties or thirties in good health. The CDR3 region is CASSDLAGFASEQFF. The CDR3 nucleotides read TGTGCCAGTAGTGACCTAGCGGGGTTTGCAAGTGAGCAGTTCTTC. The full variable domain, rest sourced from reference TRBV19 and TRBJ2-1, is DGGITQSPKYLFRKEGQNVTLSCEQNLNHDAMYWYRQDPGQGLRLIYYSQIVNDFQKGDIAEGYSVSREKKESFPLTVTSAQKNPTAFYLCASSDLAGFASEQFFGPGTRLTVL.